This is a list of T cell receptor beta chains from one sample in a study of glioma-infiltrating T cells after dendritic cell vaccination. Clones were sequenced by immunoSEQ multiplex PCR, and TCRdb holds only the in-frame ones, with some missing. The sample gives 95,000 to 110,000 clones, roughly 81% of which show up once; 10% to 15% is in the top ten. The sequencing here drew on blood, taken before dendritic cell vaccination. These receptors were obtained from a human donor with glioblastoma. Each CDR3 is given with its conserved first and last residue. Size values are once, few and many counts, or a class for expanded clones, and some rows have none.

.	TRBV6-5	15	TRBJ2-1	CASSGGGLQGNEQFF
few	TRBV19	13	TRBJ2-7	CASSTQGFYEQYF
.	TRBV4-3	16	TRBJ2-2	CASSRLAGGGTGELFF
.	TRBV30	15	TRBJ1-2	CAWSLGVGRVGGYTF
.	TRBV5-3	13	TRBJ2-7	CARSRGHPYEQYF
.	TRBV4-2	19	TRBJ2-3	CASSQEDRVTSGGQDTQYF
.	TRBV7-9	14	TRBJ1-6	CASSLVLGPSPLHF
.	TRBV10-3	14	TRBJ2-3	CAISPGQGTDTQYF
.	TRBV4-2	14	TRBJ1-2	CASSQDRGGLGYTF
.	TRBV6-5	14	TRBJ2-7	CASSTTSRSDEQYF
.	TRBV15	16	TRBJ1-2	CATSRDLQVTNYGYTF
.	TRBV28	16	TRBJ1-5	CASSPQGEGGNQPQHF
few	TRBV4-1	16	TRBJ1-6	CASSPHPDRVGSPLHF
.	TRBV7-2	15	TRBJ1-2	CASSLANPGSEGYTF
.	TRBV7-6	15	TRBJ1-2	CASSLAGQGAQGYTF
.	TRBV6-1	14	TRBJ1-2	CASSGTGRVYGYTF
.	TRBV7-4	17	TRBJ2-1	CASNLETPGLFDLGQFF
.	TRBV27	14	TRBJ2-7	CASSWGQGAYEQYF
once	TRBV30	13	TRBJ1-2	CASPGDRVYGYTF
.	TRBV10-3	13	TRBJ1-5	CAIGGSSNQPQHF
.	TRBV11-3	14	TRBJ2-5	CASSRRREQETQYF
.	TRBV13	15	TRBJ2-5	CASSLGGWRQETQYF
.	TRBV5-1	16	TRBJ1-1	CASSPTVSNRVGEAFF